The 2 T cell receptor beta chains in this list originate from one sample, sequenced in a study of T cell repertoires in cytomegalovirus infection. The antigens of these receptors remain unknown. A single record per CDR3 protein comes from TCRdb applying MiXCR to the reads. This sample carries about a million distinct CDR3 sequences, roughly 31% of them seen once, and the ten largest clones take over 11%. The sample here was cultured CD8+ T cells from PBMCs, taken from culture after CMV antigen stimulation. The receptors come from a human donor in good health (CMV status not recorded). Some clones in this sample may be carry-over from other donors' samples.

J is TRBJ2-7 and V is TRBV7-6; TRBD1 agrees at 10 bases. Germline values: CDR1 SGHVS, CDR2 FNYEAQ. This CDR3 region has 14 residues. V lost 3 bases to trimming and J lost 4 bases; unmatched junction nucleotides: 3. The CDR3 loop reads CASSLGQGMYEQYF. The CDR3 DNA is TGTGCCAGCAGCTTGGGACAGGGGATGTACGAGCAGTACTTC.

This clonotype was found a few times. The chain links TRBV7-9 to TRBJ1-2; TRBD1 matches 10 bases. The CDR3 extends over 15 amino acids. The germline CDR1 and CDR2 sequences are SEHNR and FQNEAQ (reference sequence). After removal of 4 bases from V and 8 bases from J, the junction contained 10 bases not matched to a gene. The CDR3 coding sequence is TGTGCCAGCAGCTCACCCTTGACAGGGGGCAACGGCTACACCTTC. Translated: CASSSPLTGGNGYTF.